This record concerns one T cell receptor beta chain sequence. Trimming took off 8 bases at V and 9 bases at J, with 28 bases between the two ends. The CDR3 runs 16 residues. CDR1 is SGHTA and CDR2 is FQGNSA in the germline V gene. Authors' analysis steps: Amplification of reference gene primers provided the estimated nucleated cell counts. Clones were sequenced by immunoSEQ multiplex PCR, and TCRdb holds only the in-frame ones, with some missing. That table gives V, J and clone size, and the DNA gave D and trimming. The table has over 110,000 clones, 84% seen once. These data originate in a study of blood T cell repertoires in COVID-19. Whole-study context: Some COVID-19 samples were acute and others convalescent; all came from the United States, Italy and Spain. The analysed material was cDNA or gDNA that came from T cells, B-cell-depleted T cells, or PBMCs.

The sequence was obtained from a man in his sixties with active or convalescent COVID-19. The rearrangement uses TRBV7-2 and TRBJ2-5, with D perhaps matching TRBD2 (7 bases). The sample comprised peripheral blood. CDR3 sequence (DNA): TGTGCCAGCGGAGTTGGGGGGGCCCCTTCCCCAAGTTCCCAGTACTTC. Translated: CASGVGGAPSPSSQYF.